These 27 T cell receptor beta chains came from one sample sequenced in a study of breast tumors, draining lymph nodes, adjacent tissues (dated by TCRdb to about 2016). Libraries were prepared through multiplex PCR. Sequencing instrument: Illumina HiSeq 2000. The raw public data were reprocessed by TCRdb itself: fastp quality trimming at Q25, MiXCR clonotype calling, in-frame beta chains only. Rows matching on CDR3 protein sequence are summarized as one entry with the most common DNA and genes. The table for this sample lists 150,000 to 200,000 distinct CDR3 sequences; about 30% of them were counted only once. The ten largest clones add up to 3.5% to 4.5% of the sample. Lymph node samples came from the axillary draining lymph nodes of breast cancer patients. The sample comprised axillary lymph node tissue. These receptors all stem from a female donor with breast cancer. Some clones in this sample may be carry-over from other donors' samples.

The J gene is TRBJ2-7, the V gene TRBV9, with D maybe TRBD2 (6 bases). CDR1 and CDR2 from the germline V gene are SGDLS and YYNGEE. The CDR3 consists of 18 residues. V lost 0 bases to trimming and J lost 0 bases, with 19 bases between them. CDR3 DNA sequence: TGTGCCAGCAGCGTAGCCGGGGGTGCACCTTCGTGCTCCTACGAGCAGTACTTC. The encoded protein is CASSVAGGAPSCSYEQYF.

This chain joins TRBV12-3 or TRBV12-4 and TRBJ1-1, with D perhaps matching TRBD1 (5 bases). Trimming stripped 5 bases from V and 4 bases from J, with 14 bases between. The CDR3 sequence is 14 residues long. The CDR3: CASSQGVLSTEAFF. As DNA, the CDR3 is TGTGCCAGCAGTCAAGGGGTTTTAAGCACTGAAGCTTTCTTT.

As for this clonotype: A much larger clone lies one base from this, so it may be a read error. The chain employs TRBV11-2 and TRBJ2-7, with 7 bases aligning to TRBD2. CDR3 length: 14 amino acids. Germline V gene lookup returns CDR1 SGHAT and CDR2 FQNNGV. The junction had 6 bases not matched to a gene; V was cut back by 5 bases and J by 2 bases. CDR3 protein: CASSLPGRTYEQYF. CDR3 DNA: TGTGCCAGCAGCCTTCCCGGGAGGACCTACGAGCAGTACTTC.

About this clonotype: It may be a read error: a sequence one base away is much more abundant. The J gene is TRBJ2-7, the V gene TRBV19; D may match TRBD1 or TRBD2 (5 bases each). The germline V gene encodes CDR1 LNHDA and CDR2 SQIVND (reference sequence). The CDR3 loop spans 15 amino acids. The V end lost 8 bases, the J end lost 2 bases, and 19 bases lay between the germline ends. The CDR3 is CASGIVGVKAYEQYF. The CDR3 DNA is TGTGCCAGTGGCATTGTGGGGGTAAAGGCCTACGAGCAGTACTTC.

This clonotype was observed at least ten times. V usage is TRBV6-5 and J usage is TRBJ1-2, with 8 bases lining up with TRBD1. The V gene end was trimmed by 6 bases and the J gene end by 8 bases; junction bases not matched to a gene: 8. The CDR3 is 13 amino acids. Germline V CDR1 and CDR2: MNHEY, SVGAGI. The CDR3 DNA is TGTGCCAGCAGGTCTACAGGGGGACGCGGCTACACCTTC. It encodes CASRSTGGRGYTF.

This clonotype was found many times. The CDR3 coding sequence is TGTGCCAGCAGTTACTCGCCGGCTGCTAGGGAAAAACTGTTTTTT. Protein: CASSYSPAAREKLFF. The genes are TRBV6-5 and TRBJ1-4; no clear D. This CDR3 contains 15 residues. Germline loops: CDR1 MNHEY, CDR2 SVGAGI. V was cut by 0 bases and J by 8 bases, with 13 bases left in between.

This chain joins TRBV27 and TRBJ2-7, with TRBD2 as a possible D gene (6 bases). The germline V gene has CDR1 MNHEY and CDR2 SMNVEV (reference sequence). Deletions cut 7 bases from V and 1 base from J, with 14 bases between. The CDR3 contains 14 residues. CDR3 sequence (DNA): TGTGCCAGCATGATTAGCGGTAGATCCTACGAGCAGTACTTC. Encoded protein: CASMISGRSYEQYF.

The rearrangement joins TRBV20-1 to TRBJ1-1; possible D gene TRBD1, 6 bases. Trimming removed 8 bases at V and 1 base at J, with 17 bases between. Germline CDR1 is DFQATT and CDR2 is SNEGSKA (reference sequence). This CDR3 is built from 14 residues. The CDR3, as DNA: TGCAGTTCCGTGTTGGTGGACAGGAACACTGAAGCTTTCTTT. Protein: CSSVLVDRNTEAFF.

A remark on this clonotype: A much larger clone differs by one base, so this may be a read error. The chain combines TRBV12-3 or TRBV12-4 with TRBJ2-1; D possibly corresponds to TRBD2 (6 bases). The CDR3 is 15 residues long. The DNA for the CDR3 is TGTGCCGGCAGATCGGTAATATTGGGGAGGAATGAGCAGTTCTTC. It encodes CAGRSVILGRNEQFF.

On this clonotype: This may come from a read error, since a much larger clone is one base off. J is TRBJ2-1 and V is TRBV20-1; 12 bases line up with TRBD2. The CDR3 spans 16 residues. Germline-derived CDR1 and CDR2 are DFQATT and SNEGSKA (reference sequence). After removal of 7 bases from V and 9 bases from J, the junction contained 16 bases not matched to a gene. CDR3: CSVKIASGRAKGEQFF. For the CDR3, the DNA is TGCAGTGTTAAGATTGCTAGCGGGAGGGCCAAGGGTGAGCAGTTCTTC.

The genes are TRBV20-1 and TRBJ2-7, with 9 bases identical to TRBD1. V shed 4 bases and J 9 bases; nucleotides not matched to a gene: 13. The germline V gene encodes CDR1 DFQATT and CDR2 SNEGSKA (reference sequence). The CDR3 consists of 14 residues. The CDR3 loop reads CSAKGQGPTSGQYF. The CDR3 DNA is TGCAGTGCTAAGGGACAGGGACCGACCTCCGGGCAGTACTTC.

A note on this clonotype: A much larger clone lies one base from this, so it may be a read error. V usage is TRBV7-2 and J usage is TRBJ2-3; the D gene could be TRBD1 or TRBD2 (5 bases each). The CDR3 is 11 amino acids. Germline V gene lookup returns CDR1 SGHTA and CDR2 FQGNSA. V was clipped by 10 bases and J by 12 bases, with 17 bases between them. The CDR3 here is CANRIRDVQYF. DNA of the CDR3: TGTGCCAACAGAATCCGGGACGTACAGTATTTT.

As regards this clonotype: It is unclear where the CDR3 begins or ends on the DNA, so no DNA is shown, and the CDR3 is as TCRdb lists it. The chain carries TRBV20-1 and TRBJ2-2; TRBD2 reflects the table's D call only, with no check against the DNA. CDR1 is DFQATT and CDR2 is SNEGSKA in the germline V gene (reference sequence). The CDR3 length is 18 residues, termini included. The CDR3 spells CSARAGTSREQYFGELFF.

This clonotype was recorded many times. As DNA, the CDR3 is TGTGCCATCAGTGAGGCTAGCGGGGGACCTAAAGAGACCCAGTACTTC. Amino acids: CAISEASGGPKETQYF. The chain employs TRBV10-3 and TRBJ2-5, with 10 nucleotides matching TRBD2. CDR1 and CDR2 from the germline V gene are ENHRY and SYGVKD. This CDR3 has 16 amino acids. V trimming: 2 bases; J trimming: 3 bases; junction bases outside the gene matches: 6.

This chain links TRBV18 with TRBJ2-3, with no clear D. The V gene's germline CDR1 is KGHSH and CDR2 LQKENI. Trimming cost V 0 bases and J 0 bases, with 7 bases left between them. The CDR3 runs to 15 residues. CDR3 sequence: CASSPPWESTDTQYF. The CDR3 DNA reads TGTGCCAGCTCACCACCCTGGGAAAGCACAGATACGCAGTATTTT.

This clonotype was seen repeatedly, ten times or more. The V and J genes are TRBV3-2 and TRBJ2-2; the table's D call of TRBD1 was not tested on the DNA. TRBV3-2 has pseudogene status. The CDR3 totals 17 residues. The CDR3 region is CASSQLAQGVKTGELFF. As DNA, the CDR3 is TGTGCCAGCAGCCAATTAGCACAGGGGGTAAAAACCGGGGAGCTGTTTTTT.

The chain couples TRBV11-1 to TRBJ2-5, with a tentative D call TRBD2 (6 bases). The CDR3 sequence is 15 residues long. V gave up 5 bases and J gave up 4 bases, with 17 bases separating them. The germline V gene encodes CDR1 SGHAT and CDR2 FQDESV (reference sequence). DNA of the CDR3: TGTGCCAGCAGCGTTCGATCCGGGAGTGTAGAGACCCAGTACTTC. Translating gives CASSVRSGSVETQYF. The entire variable domain, with the rest obtained from reference TRBV11-1 and TRBJ2-5, is as follows: EAEVAQSPRYKITEKSQAVAFWCDPISGHATLYWYRQILGQGPELLVQFQDESVVDDSQLPKDRFSAERLKGVDSTLKIQPAELGDSAMYLCASSVRSGSVETQYFGPGTRLLVL.

The genes are TRBV6-6 and TRBJ2-1, with D possibly being TRBD1 (5 bases). V was cut by 7 bases and J by 5 bases, with 9 bases left in between. The germline V gene encodes CDR1 MNHNY and CDR2 SVGAGI (reference sequence). The CDR3 spans 12 residues. This CDR3 reads CASTPGNNEQFF. The CDR3 DNA is TGTGCCAGCACCCCAGGGAACAATGAGCAGTTCTTC.

This clonotype was seen ten or more times. The chain is built from TRBV7-8 and TRBJ1-5, with D possibly TRBD1 on 5 matching bases. The CDR3 spans 15 residues. CDR1 and CDR2 from the germline V gene are SGHVS and FQNEAQ. The V gene lost 3 bases and the J gene lost 6 bases, with 15 bases spanning the gap. The CDR3 DNA reads TGTGCCAGCAGCTTTGTTCCGGGGGGGACTCAGCCCCAGCATTTT. Translation gives CASSFVPGGTQPQHF.

Concerning this clonotype itself: This CDR3 fails to terminate in the conserved phenylalanine or tryptophan, so it likely reflects a read error. This chain joins TRBV7-9 and TRBJ2-7; no clear D gene. The CDR3 covers 14 residues. From germline, CDR1 is SEHNR and CDR2 FQNEAQ (reference sequence). The chain's CDR3 is CASGFRRNSYEQYL. The CDR3 coding sequence is TGTGCCAGCGGCTTTCGCAGAAACTCCTACGAGCAGTACCTC.

The V call is TRBV27, the J call TRBJ2-1; D unresolved. Germline V CDR1 and CDR2: MNHEY, SMNVEV (reference sequence). With 3 bases removed from V and 12 bases from J, the gap between germline ends came to 9 bases. The length of the CDR3 is 11 residues. The CDR3 spells CASSLSSGQFF. The CDR3 DNA follows: TGTGCCAGCAGTTTGAGCTCGGGGCAGTTCTTC.

This clonotype occurred many times. V usage is TRBV29-1 and J usage is TRBJ2-1, with 9 nucleotides matching TRBD1. Trimming cost V 7 bases and J 9 bases; bases outside gene matches: 25. The CDR3 is 18 residues long. Germline V CDR1 and CDR2: SQVTM, ANQGSEA. This CDR3 is CSAPGQGSRPGEVGEQFF. CDR3 bases: TGCAGCGCTCCGGGACAGGGATCTCGGCCGGGAGAGGTGGGTGAGCAGTTCTTC.

A remark on this clonotype: Lacking the conserved final phenylalanine or tryptophan, this CDR3 likely reflects a read error. This chain uses TRBV7-2 with TRBJ2-1, with D possibly TRBD2 on 5 matching bases. Trimming pared 2 bases from V and 9 bases from J, leaving 14 bases between. The CDR3 sequence is 14 residues long. CDR1 is SGHTA and CDR2 is FQGNSA in the germline V gene. The CDR3 DNA is TGTGCCAGCAGCTTACTAACTAGTCGTGGTGAGCAGTTCCCC. As protein: CASSLLTSRGEQFP.

This clonotype has ten or more counts. Written as DNA, the CDR3 is TGTGCCAGCTCACCAAGGGTTGTCCAGGCATCCTACAATGAGCAGTTCTTC. Its translation: CASSPRVVQASYNEQFF. This chain connects TRBV18 to TRBJ2-1; D ambiguous. The CDR3 loop spans 17 amino acids. V was clipped by 2 bases and J by 1 base, with 15 bases between them. Germline-derived CDR1 and CDR2 are KGHSH and LQKENI. The complete variable domain, with remaining parts taken from reference TRBV18 and TRBJ2-1, reads NAGVMQNPRHLVRRRGQEARLRCSPMKGHSHVYWYRQLPEEGLKFMVYLQKENIIDESGMPKERFSAEFPKEGPSILRIQQVVRGDSAAYFCASSPRVVQASYNEQFFGPGTRLTVL.

This clonotype showed up just once. A single base separates this from a much larger clone, so it may be a read error. The chain links TRBV3-1 to TRBJ1-4; 9 positions match TRBD1. Germline V gene data show CDR1 as LGHDT and CDR2 as YNNKEL (reference sequence). The CDR3 extends over 14 amino acids. CDR3 region: CASSTTGGVERLFF. CDR3 coding DNA: TGTGCCAGCAGTACAACAGGGGGCGTTGAAAGACTGTTTTTT.

In this sample, this clonotype turned up many times. The rearrangement joins TRBV7-2 to TRBJ2-3; possibly TRBD2 for D (6 bases). CDR3 length equals 16 residues. Germline loops: CDR1 SGHTA, CDR2 FQGNSA. The V end lost 5 bases, the J end lost 2 bases, and 17 bases lay between the germline ends. The CDR3 DNA reads as TGTGCCAGCAGCCTAATGGGTAGCGGTAACACAGATACGCAGTATTTT. It yields the protein CASSLMGSGNTDTQYF.

The chain recombines TRBV12-3 or TRBV12-4 with TRBJ2-1; the D call may be TRBD1 or TRBD2 (5 bases each). CDR3 length: 14 amino acids. The V end lost 6 bases, the J end lost 9 bases, and 18 bases lay between the germline ends. As DNA, the CDR3 is TGTGCCAGCAGGAGCCCCGGGGCCCAGGGTGAGCAGTTCTTC. Translating it yields CASRSPGAQGEQFF.